This TCR beta chain was found in a study of T cell responses to AZD1222 COVID-19 vaccine. General study points: An increase in Spike-specific TCR breadth and depth was observed after two AZD1222 doses. None of the repertoires were sampled until the peak T cell response had passed. Spike was spanned by vaccine-associated CD4 TCRs, which were dominant at 160-218 and 743-854.

Notes on this clone: Its antigen is not identified.

Some clones are missing from TCRdb's copy, which holds only in-frame ones; the method was immunoSEQ multiplex PCR. Of some 99,000 clones listed, 88% are singletons. The source of this sequence is an adult in good health. This specimen was peripheral blood, taken on day 0 of MenACWY control vaccination.

CDR3: CSASNPHSGGSDYEQYF. The CDR3 DNA is TGCAGTGCCAGTAATCCCCATAGCGGGGGTTCTGATTACGAGCAGTACTTC. The chain joins TRBV20-1 to TRBJ2-7; 9 bases match TRBD2. Germline V lookup: CDR1 DFQATT, CDR2 SNEGSKA (reference sequence). The CDR3 covers 17 residues. With 6 bases clipped from V and 4 bases from J, the junction kept 19 bases outside the gene matches.